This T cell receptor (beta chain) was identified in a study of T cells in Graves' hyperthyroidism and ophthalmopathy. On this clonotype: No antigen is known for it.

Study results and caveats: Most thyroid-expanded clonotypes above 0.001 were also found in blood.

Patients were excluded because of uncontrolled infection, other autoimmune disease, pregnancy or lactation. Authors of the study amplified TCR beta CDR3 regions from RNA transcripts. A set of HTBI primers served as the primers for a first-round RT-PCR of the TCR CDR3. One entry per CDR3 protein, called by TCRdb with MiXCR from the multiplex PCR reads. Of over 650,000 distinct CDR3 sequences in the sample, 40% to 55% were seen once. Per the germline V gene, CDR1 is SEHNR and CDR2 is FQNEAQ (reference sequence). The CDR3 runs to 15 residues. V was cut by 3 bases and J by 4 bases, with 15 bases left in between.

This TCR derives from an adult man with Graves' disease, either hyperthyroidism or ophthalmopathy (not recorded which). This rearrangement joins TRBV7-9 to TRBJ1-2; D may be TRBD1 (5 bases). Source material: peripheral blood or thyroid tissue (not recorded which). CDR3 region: CASSLFGGPGYGYTF. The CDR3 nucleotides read TGTGCCAGCAGCTTGTTTGGGGGACCAGGCTATGGCTACACCTTC.